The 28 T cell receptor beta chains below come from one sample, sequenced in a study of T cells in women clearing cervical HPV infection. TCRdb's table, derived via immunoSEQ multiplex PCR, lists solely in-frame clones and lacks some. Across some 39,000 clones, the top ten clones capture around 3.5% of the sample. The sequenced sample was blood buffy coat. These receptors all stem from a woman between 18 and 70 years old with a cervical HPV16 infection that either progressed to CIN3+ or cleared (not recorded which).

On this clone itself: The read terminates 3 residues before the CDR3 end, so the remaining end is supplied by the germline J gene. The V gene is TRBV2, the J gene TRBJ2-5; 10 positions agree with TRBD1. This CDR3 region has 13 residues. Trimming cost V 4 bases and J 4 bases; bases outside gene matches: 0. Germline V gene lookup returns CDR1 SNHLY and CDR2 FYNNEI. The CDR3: CASSGDRGETQYF. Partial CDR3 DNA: TGTGCCAGCAGTGGGGACAGGGGAGAGACC.

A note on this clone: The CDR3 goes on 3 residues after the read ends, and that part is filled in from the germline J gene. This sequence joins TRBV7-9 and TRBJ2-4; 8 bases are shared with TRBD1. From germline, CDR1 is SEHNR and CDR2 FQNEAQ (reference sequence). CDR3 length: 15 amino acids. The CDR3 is CASSFTQGAYYGQYF. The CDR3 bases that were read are TGTGCCAGCAGCTTCACCCAGGGGGCCTACTATGGT.

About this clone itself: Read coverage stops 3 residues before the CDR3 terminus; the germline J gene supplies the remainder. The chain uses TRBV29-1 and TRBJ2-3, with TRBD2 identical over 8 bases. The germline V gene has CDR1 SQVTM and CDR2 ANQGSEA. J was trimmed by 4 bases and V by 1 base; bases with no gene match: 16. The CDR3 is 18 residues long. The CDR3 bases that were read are TGCAGCGTTGAAGTTGTCGGGACTAGTATCCAGGTACCAGATACG. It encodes CSVEVVGTSIQVPDT. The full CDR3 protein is CSVEVVGTSIQVPDTQYF.

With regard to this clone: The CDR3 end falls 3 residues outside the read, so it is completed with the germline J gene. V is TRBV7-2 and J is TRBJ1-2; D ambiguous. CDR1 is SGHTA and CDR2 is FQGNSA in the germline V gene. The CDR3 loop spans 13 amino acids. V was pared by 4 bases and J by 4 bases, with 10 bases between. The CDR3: CASSSNGRYGYTF. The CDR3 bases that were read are TGTGCCAGCAGCTCAAACGGTCGCTATGGC.

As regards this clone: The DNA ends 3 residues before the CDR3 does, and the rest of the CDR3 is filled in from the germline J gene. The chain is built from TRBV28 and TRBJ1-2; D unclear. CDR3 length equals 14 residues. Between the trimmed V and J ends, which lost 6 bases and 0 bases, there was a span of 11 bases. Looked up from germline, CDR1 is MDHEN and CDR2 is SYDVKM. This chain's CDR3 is CASRSPAANYGYTF. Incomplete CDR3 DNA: TGTGCCAGCAGGTCGCCGGCGGCTAACTATGGC.

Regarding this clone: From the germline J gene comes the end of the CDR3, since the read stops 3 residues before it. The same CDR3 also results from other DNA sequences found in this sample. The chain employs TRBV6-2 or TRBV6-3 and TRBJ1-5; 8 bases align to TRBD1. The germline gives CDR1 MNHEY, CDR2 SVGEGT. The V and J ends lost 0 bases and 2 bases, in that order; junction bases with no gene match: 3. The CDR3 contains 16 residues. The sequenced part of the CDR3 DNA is TGTGCCAGCAGTTACTCTGGACAGGGCGGCAATCAGCCC. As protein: CASSYSGQGGNQP. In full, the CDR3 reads CASSYSGQGGNQPQHF.

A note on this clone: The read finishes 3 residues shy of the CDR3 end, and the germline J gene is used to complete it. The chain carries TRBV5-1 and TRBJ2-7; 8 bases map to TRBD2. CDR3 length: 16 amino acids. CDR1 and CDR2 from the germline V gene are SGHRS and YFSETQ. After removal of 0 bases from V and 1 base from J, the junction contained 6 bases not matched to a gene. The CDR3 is CASSLVTSGGSYEQYF. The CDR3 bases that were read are TGCGCCAGCAGCTTGGTTACCAGCGGGGGTTCCTACGAG.

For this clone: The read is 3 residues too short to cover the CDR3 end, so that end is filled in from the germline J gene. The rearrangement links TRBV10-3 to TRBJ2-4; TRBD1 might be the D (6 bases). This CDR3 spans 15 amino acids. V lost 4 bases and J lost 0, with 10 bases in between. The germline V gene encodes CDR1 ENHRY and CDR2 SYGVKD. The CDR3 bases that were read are TGTGCCATCAGTGCGGACAGCTTAGCCAAAAACATT. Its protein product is CAISADSLAKNI. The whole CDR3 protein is CAISADSLAKNIQYF.

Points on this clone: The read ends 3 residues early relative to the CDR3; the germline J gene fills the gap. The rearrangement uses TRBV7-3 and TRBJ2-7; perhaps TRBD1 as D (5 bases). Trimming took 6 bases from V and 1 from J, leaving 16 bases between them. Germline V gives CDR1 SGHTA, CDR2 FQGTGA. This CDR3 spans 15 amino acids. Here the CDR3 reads CASSPDSSTSYEQYF. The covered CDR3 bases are TGTGCCAGCAGTCCCGACAGTAGTACATCCTACGAG.

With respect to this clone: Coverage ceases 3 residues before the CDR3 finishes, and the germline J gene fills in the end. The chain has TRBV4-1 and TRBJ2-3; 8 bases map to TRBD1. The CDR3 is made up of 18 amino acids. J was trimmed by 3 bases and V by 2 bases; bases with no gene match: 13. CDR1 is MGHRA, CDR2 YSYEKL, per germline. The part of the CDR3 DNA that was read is TGCGCCAGCAGCCAAAAAACTTGGACAGGGCAATTGACAGATACG. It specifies CASSQKTWTGQLTDT. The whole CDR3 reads CASSQKTWTGQLTDTQYF.

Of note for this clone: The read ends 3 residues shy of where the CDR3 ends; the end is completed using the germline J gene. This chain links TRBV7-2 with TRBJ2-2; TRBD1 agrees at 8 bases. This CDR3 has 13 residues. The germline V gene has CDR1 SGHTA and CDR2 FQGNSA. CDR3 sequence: CASSPGQGSPLFF. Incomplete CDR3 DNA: TGTGCCAGCAGCCCCGGACAGGGCTCGCCG.

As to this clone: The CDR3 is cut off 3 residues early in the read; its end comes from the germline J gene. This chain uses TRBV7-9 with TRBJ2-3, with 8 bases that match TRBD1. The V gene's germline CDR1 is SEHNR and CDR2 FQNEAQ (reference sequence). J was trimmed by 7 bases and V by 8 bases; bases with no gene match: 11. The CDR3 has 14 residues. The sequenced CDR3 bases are TGTGCCAGCGTACCGGCCAGGGGGCACAATACG. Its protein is CASVPARGHNT. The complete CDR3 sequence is CASVPARGHNTQYF.

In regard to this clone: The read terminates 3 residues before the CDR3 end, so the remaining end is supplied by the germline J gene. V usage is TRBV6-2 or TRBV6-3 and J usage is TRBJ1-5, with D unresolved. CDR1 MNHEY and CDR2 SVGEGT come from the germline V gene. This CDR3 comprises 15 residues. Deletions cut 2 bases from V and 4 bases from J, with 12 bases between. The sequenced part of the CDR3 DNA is TGTGCCAGCAGTTACAGGGTCAATAAGAATCAGCCC. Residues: CASSYRVNKNQP. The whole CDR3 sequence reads CASSYRVNKNQPQHF.

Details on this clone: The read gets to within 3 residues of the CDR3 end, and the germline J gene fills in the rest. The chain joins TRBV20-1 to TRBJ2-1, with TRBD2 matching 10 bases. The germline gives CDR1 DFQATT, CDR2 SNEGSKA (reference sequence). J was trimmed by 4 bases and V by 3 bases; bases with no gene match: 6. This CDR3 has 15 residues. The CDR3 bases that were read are TGCAGTGCTAGTAGGGTAGCGGGGGGATACAATGAG. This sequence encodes CSASRVAGGYNE. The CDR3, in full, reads CSASRVAGGYNEQFF.

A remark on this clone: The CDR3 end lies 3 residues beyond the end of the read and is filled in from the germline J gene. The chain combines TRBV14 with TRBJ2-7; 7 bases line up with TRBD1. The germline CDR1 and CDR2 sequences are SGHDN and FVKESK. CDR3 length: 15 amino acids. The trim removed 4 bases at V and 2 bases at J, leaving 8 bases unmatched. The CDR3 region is CASSPRTGKAYEQYF. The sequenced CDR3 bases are TGTGCCAGCAGCCCCCGGACAGGAAAAGCCTACGAG.

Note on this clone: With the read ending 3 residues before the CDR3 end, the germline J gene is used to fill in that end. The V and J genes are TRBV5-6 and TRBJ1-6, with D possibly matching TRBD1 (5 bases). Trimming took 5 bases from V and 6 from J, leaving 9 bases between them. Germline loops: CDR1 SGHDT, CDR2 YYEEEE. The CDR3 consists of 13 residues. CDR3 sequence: CASSYRGNSPLHF. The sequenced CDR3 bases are TGTGCCAGCAGTTATAGGGGTAATTCACCC.

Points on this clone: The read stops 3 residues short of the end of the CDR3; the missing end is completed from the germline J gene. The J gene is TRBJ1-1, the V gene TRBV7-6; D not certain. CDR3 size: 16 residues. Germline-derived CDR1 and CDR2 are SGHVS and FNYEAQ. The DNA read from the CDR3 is TGTGCCAGCAGCTATAGGCGGCCTTGGGTTCGCGGCGAA. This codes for CASSYRRPWVRGE. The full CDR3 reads CASSYRRPWVRGEAFF.

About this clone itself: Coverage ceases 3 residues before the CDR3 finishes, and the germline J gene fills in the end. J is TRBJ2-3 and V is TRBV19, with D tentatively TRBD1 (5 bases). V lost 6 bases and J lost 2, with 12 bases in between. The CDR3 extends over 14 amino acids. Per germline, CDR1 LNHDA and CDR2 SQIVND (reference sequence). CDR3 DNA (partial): TGTGCCAGTAGCAGGGAAGCAACCACAGATACG. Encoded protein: CASSREATTDT. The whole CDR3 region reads CASSREATTDTQYF.

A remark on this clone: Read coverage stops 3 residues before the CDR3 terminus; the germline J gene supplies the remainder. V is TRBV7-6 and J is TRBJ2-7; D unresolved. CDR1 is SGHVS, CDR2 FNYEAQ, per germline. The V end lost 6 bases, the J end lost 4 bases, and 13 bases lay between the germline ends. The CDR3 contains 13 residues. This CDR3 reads CASRQQHGYEQYF. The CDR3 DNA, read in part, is TGTGCCAGCAGACAACAGCATGGATACGAG.

CDR3 protein: CASSPPGGQETQYF. The sequenced CDR3 bases are TGTGCCAGCAGTCCACCAGGGGGCCAAGAGACC. This rearrangement joins TRBV7-9 to TRBJ2-5; TRBD1 aligns across 7 bases. Sequencing ends 3 residues short of the CDR3 end; the germline J gene provides the rest. Per the germline V gene, CDR1 is SEHNR and CDR2 is FQNEAQ (reference sequence). V trimming: 6 bases; J trimming: 1 base; junction bases outside the gene matches: 5. The CDR3 spans 14 residues.

This CDR3 reads CAWSSSGVSEKLFF. The CDR3 DNA, read in part, is TGTGCCTGGAGTAGCTCGGGGGTTTCTGAAAAA. The rearrangement links TRBV30 to TRBJ1-4, with D tentatively TRBD1 (5 bases). The observed sequence ends 3 residues before the CDR3 terminus, with the missing tail filled in from the germline J gene. CDR3 length equals 14 residues. The germline V gene encodes CDR1 GTSNPN and CDR2 SVGIG (reference sequence). The V gene lost 2 bases and the J gene lost 7 bases, with 14 bases spanning the gap.

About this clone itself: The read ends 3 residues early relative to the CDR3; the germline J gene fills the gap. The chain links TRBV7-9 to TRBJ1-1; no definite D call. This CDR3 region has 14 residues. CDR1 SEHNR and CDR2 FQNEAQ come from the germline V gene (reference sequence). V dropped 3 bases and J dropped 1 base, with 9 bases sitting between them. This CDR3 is CASSLVQKNTEAFF. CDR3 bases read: TGTGCCAGCAGCTTGGTACAGAAGAACACTGAA.

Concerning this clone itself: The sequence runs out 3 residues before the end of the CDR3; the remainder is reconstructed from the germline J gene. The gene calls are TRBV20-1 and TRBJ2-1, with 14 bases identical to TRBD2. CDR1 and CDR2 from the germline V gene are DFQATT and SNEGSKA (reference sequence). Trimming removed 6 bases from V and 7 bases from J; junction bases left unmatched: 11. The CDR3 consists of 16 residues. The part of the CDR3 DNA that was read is TGCAGTGCCCCGACTAGCGGGGGGGCATTTAGGAATGAG. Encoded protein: CSAPTSGGAFRNE. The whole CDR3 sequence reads CSAPTSGGAFRNEQFF.

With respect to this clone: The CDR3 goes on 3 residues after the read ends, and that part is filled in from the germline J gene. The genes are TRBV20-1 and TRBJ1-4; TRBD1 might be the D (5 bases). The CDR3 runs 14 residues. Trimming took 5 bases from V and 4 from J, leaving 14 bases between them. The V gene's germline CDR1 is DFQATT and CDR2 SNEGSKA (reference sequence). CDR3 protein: CSAARRGGNEKLFF. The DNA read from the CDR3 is TGCAGTGCTGCCCGGCGGGGGGGTAATGAAAAA.

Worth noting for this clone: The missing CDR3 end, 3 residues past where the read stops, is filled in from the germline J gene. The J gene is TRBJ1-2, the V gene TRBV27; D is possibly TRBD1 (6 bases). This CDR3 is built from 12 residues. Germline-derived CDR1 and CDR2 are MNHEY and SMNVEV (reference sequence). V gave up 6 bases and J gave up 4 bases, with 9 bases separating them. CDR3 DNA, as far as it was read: TGTGCCAGCAGATGGGACATCTATGGC. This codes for CASRWDIYG. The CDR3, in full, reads CASRWDIYGYTF.

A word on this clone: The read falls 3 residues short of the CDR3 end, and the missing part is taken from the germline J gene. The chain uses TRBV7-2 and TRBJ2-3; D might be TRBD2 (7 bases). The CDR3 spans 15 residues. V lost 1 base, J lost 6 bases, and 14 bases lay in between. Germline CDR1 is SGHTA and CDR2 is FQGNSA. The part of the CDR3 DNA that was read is TGTGCCAGCAGCTTAGTCCGGGGGGCCCTGGATACG. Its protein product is CASSLVRGALDT. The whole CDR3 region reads CASSLVRGALDTQYF. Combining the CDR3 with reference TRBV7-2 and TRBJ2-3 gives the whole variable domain GAGVSQSPSNKVTEKGKDVELRCDPISGHTALYWYRQSLGQGLEFLIYFQGNSAPDKSGLPSDRFSAERTGGSVSTLTIQRTQQEDSAVYLCASSLVRGALDTQYFGPGTRLTVL.

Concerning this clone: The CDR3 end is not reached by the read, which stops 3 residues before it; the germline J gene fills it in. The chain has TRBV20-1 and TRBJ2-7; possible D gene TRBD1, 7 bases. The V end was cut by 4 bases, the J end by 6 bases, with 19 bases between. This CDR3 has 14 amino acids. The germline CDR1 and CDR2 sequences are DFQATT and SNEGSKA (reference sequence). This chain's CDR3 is CSAKGGTVGREQYF. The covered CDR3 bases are TGCAGTGCTAAGGGCGGGACAGTGGGGCGCGAG.

Here the CDR3 reads CASSLGGDTQYF. Partial CDR3 DNA: TGTGCCAGCAGCTTAGGCGGAGATACG. The V and J genes are TRBV11-3 and TRBJ2-3; D remains ambiguous. The sequenced fragment ends 3 residues before the CDR3 boundary, so the rest is inferred from the germline J gene. The CDR3 is made up of 12 amino acids. The V gene lost 1 base and the J gene lost 5 bases, with 4 bases spanning the gap. Per the germline V gene, CDR1 is SGHNT and CDR2 is YENEEA. The variable domain in full, with the rest retrieved from reference TRBV11-3 and TRBJ2-3, is EAGVVQSPRYKIIEKKQPVAFWCNPISGHNTLYWYLQNLGQGPELLIRYENEEAVDDSQLPKDRFSAERLKGVDSTLKIQPAELGDSAVYLCASSLGGDTQYFGPGTRLTVL.